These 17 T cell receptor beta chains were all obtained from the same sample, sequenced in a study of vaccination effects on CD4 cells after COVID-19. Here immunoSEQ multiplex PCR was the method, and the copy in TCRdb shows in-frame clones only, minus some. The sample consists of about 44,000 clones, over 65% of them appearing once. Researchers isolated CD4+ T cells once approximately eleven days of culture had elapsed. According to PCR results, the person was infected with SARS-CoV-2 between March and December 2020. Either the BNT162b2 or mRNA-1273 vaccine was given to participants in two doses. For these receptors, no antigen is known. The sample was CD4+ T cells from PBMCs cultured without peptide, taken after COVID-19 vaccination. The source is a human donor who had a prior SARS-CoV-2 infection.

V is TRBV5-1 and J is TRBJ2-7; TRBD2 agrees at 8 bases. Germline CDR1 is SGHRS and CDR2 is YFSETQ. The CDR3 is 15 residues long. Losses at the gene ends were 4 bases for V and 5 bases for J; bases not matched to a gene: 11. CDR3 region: CASSLSGAGVNEQYF. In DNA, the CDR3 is TGCGCCAGCAGCCTCTCCGGAGCGGGAGTCAACGAGCAGTACTTC.

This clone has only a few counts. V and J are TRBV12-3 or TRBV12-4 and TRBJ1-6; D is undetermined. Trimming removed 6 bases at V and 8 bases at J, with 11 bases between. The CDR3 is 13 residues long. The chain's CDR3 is CASSIRGDSPLHF. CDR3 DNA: TGTGCCAGCAGCATTCGGGGTGATTCACCCCTCCACTTT.

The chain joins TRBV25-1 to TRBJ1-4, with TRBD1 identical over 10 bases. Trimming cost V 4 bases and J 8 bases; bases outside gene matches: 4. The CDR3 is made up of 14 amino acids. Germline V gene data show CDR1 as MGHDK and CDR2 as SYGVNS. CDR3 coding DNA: TGTGCCAGCAGTGGACAGGGGGCGCGGGAAAAACTGTTTTTT. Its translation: CASSGQGAREKLFF.

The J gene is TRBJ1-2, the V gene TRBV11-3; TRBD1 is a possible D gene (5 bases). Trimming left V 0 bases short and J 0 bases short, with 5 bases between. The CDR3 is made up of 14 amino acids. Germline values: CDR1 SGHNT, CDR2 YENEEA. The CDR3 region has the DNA TGTGCCAGCAGCTTAGACAGGGCTAACTATGGCTACACCTTC. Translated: CASSLDRANYGYTF.

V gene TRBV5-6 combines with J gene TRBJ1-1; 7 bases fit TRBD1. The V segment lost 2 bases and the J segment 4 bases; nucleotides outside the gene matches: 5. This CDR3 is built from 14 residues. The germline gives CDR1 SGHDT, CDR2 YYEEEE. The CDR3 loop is CASSFPQGGTEAFF. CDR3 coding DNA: TGTGCCAGCAGCTTTCCCCAGGGGGGCACTGAAGCTTTCTTT.

The CDR3 DNA reads as TGTGCCAGCAGGGAGCTTAGGTGGGGTGCCGAGGATCAGCCCCAGCATTTT. It encodes CASRELRWGAEDQPQHF. The chain combines TRBV11-3 with TRBJ1-5; D not resolved. CDR3 size: 17 residues. Trimming took 6 bases from V and 5 from J, leaving 23 bases between them. The germline V gene encodes CDR1 SGHNT and CDR2 YENEEA.

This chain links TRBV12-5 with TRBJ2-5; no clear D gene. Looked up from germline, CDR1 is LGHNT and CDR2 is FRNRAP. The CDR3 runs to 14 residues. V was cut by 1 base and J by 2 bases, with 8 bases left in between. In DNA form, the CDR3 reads TGTGCTAGTGGTTTGGGGACGGCTCAAGAGACCCAGTACTTC. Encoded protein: CASGLGTAQETQYF. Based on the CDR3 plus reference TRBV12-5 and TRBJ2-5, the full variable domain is DARVTQTPRHKVTEMGQEVTMRCQPILGHNTVFWYRQTMMQGLELLAYFRNRAPLDDSGMPKDRFSAEMPDATLATLKIQPSEPRDSAVYFCASGLGTAQETQYFGPGTRLLVL.

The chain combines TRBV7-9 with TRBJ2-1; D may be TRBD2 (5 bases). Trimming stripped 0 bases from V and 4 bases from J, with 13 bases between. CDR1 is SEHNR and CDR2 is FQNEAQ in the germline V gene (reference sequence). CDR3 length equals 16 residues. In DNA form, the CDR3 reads TGTGCCAGCAGCTTAGCTTGGCGAGCGGAATACAATGAGCAGTTCTTC. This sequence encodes CASSLAWRAEYNEQFF.

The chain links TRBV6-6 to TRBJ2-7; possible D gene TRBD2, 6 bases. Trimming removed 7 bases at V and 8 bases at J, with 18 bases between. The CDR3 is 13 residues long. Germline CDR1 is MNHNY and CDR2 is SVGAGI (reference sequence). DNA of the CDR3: TGTGCCAGCACCAGACAAGGAGGGGCCCAGCAGTACTTC. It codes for CASTRQGGAQQYF.

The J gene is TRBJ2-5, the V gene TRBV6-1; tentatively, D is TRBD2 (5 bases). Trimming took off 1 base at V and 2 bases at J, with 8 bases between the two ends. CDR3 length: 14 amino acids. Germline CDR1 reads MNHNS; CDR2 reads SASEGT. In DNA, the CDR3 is TGTGCCAGCAGTGAAGTATTAGCGCAAGAGACCCAGTACTTC. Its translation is CASSEVLAQETQYF.

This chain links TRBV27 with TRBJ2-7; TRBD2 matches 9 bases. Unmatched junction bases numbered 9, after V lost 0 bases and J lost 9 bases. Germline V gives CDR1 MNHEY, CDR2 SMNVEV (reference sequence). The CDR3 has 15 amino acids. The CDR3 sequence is CASSLSASGAGGQYF. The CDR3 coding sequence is TGTGCCAGCAGTTTATCAGCTAGCGGGGCCGGTGGGCAGTACTTC.

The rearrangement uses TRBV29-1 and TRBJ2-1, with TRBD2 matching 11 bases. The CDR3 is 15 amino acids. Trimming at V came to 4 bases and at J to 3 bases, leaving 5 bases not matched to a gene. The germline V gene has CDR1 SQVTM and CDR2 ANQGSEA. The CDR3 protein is CSVARSGRGYNEQFF. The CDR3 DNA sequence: TGCAGCGTTGCTCGTAGCGGGAGGGGCTACAATGAGCAGTTCTTC.

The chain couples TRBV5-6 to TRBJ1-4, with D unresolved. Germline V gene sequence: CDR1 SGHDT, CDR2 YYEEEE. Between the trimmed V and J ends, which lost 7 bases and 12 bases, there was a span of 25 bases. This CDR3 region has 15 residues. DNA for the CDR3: TGTGCCAGCTCCTTAAGGCAAATCGGTTCTGTGCAACTGTTTTTT. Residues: CASSLRQIGSVQLFF.

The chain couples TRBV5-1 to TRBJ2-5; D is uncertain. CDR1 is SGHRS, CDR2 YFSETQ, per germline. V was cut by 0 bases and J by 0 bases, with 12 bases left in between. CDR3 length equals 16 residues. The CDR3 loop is CASSLGAGSYQETQYF. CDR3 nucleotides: TGCGCCAGCAGCTTGGGGGCCGGCAGTTACCAAGAGACCCAGTACTTC.

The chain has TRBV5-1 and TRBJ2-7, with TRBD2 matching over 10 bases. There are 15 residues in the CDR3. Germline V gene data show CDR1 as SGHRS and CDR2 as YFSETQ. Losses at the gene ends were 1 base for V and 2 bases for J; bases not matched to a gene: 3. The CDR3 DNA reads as TGCGCCAGCAGCTTGTTACTAGCGGGGACCTACGAGCAGTACTTC. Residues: CASSLLLAGTYEQYF.

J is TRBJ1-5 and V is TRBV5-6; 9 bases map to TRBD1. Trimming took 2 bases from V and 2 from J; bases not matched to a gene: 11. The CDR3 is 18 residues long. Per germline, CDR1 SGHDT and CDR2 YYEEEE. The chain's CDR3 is CASSLGTGFEYGNQPQHF. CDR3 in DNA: TGTGCCAGCAGCTTAGGGACAGGGTTTGAATATGGCAATCAGCCCCAGCATTTT.

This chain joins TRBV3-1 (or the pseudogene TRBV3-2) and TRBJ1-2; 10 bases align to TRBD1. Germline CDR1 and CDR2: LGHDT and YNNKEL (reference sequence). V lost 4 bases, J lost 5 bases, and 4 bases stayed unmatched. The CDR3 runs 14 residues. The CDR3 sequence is CASSRTGGNYGYTF. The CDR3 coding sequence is TGTGCCAGCAGCCGGACAGGGGGGAATTATGGCTACACCTTC.